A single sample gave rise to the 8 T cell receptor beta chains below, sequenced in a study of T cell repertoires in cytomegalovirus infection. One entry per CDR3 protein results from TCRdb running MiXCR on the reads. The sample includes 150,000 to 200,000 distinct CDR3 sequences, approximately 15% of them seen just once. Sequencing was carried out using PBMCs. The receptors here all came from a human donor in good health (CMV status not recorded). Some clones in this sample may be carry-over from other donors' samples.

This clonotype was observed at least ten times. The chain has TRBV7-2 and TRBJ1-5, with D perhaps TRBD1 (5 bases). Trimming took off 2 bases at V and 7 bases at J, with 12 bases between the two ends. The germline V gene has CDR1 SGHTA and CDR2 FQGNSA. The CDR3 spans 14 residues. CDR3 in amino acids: CASSLRGRGQPQHF. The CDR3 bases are TGTGCCAGCAGCTTACGGGGACGAGGCCAGCCCCAGCATTTT.

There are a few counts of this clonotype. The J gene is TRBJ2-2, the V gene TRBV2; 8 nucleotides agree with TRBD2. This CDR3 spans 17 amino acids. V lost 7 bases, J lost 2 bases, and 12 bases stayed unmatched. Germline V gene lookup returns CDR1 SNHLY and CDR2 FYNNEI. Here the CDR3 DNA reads TGTGCCAGCAATCCAGGCTTAGCGGGACCTAACACCGGGGAGCTGTTTTTT. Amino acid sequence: CASNPGLAGPNTGELFF.

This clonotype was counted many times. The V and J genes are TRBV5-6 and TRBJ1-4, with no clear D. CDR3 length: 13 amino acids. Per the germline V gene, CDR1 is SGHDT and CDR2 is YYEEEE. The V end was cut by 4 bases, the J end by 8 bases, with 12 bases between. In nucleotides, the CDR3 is TGTGCCAGCAGCACAATAACGGGGGAAAAACTGTTTTTT. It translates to CASSTITGEKLFF.

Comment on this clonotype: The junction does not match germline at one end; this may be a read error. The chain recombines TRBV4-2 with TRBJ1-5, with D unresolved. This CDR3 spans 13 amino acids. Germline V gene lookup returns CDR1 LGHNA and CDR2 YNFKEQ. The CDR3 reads CASSQGGNLPQHF. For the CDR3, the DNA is TGTGCCAGCAGCCAAGGCGGAAATCTGCCCCAGCATTTT.

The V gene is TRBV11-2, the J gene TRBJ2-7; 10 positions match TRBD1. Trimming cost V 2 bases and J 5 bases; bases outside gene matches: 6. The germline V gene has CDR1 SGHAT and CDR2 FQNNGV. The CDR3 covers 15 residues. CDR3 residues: CASSLNPTGGDEQYF. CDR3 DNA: TGTGCCAGCAGCTTAAACCCGACAGGGGGCGACGAGCAGTACTTC. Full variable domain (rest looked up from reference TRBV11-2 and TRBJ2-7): EAGVAQSPRYKIIEKRQSVAFWCNPISGHATLYWYQQILGQGPKLLIQFQNNGVVDDSQLPKDRFSAERLKGVDSTLKIQPAKLEDSAVYLCASSLNPTGGDEQYFGPGTRLTVT.

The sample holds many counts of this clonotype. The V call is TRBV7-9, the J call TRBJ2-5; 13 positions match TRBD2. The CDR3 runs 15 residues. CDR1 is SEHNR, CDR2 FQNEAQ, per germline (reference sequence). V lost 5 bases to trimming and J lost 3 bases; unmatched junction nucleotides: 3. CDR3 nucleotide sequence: TGTGCCAGCAGCCCAGGACTAGCGGGAGAAGAGACCCAGTACTTC. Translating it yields CASSPGLAGEETQYF.

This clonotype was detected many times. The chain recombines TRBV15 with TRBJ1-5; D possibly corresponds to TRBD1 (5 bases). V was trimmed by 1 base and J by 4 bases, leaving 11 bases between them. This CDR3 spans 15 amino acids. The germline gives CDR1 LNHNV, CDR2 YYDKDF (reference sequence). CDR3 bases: TGTGCCACCAGCAGAGTAGGGGAGAGGAATCAGCCCCAGCATTTT. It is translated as CATSRVGERNQPQHF.

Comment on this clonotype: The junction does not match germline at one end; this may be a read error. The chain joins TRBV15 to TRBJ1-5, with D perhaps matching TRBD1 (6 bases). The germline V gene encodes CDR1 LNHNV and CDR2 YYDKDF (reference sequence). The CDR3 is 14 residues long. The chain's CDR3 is CATSRDSSNQHQHF. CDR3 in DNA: TGTGCCACCAGCAGGGACAGTAGCAATCAGCACCAGCACTTT.